The clone carrying this T cell receptor (beta chain) was found a few times. These data are taken from a study of patients and donors after allogeneic stem cell transplantation. CDR3 length equals 14 residues. MiXCR, applied by TCRdb to the RT-PCR reads, yields one record per CDR3 protein. This table holds about a million distinct CDR3 sequences, under 20% found once. The TCR originated in a human donor who was either an allogeneic HSCT recipient or a stem cell or donor lymphocyte infusion donor (not recorded which). It is not recorded whose cells these are; they may come from a transplant donor. This chain uses TRBV21-1 with TRBJ2-2; the table calls TRBD2, which could not be checked here. TRBV21-1 is shown as a pseudogene. Source material: blood, either unsorted or a sorted T cell fraction (not recorded which). DNA for the CDR3: TGTGCCAGCCAGCCGTGGCGGGGGGGCGGGGAGCTGTTTTTT. This gives the protein CASQPWRGGGELFF.